This T cell receptor beta chain was sequenced for a study of preoperative IRX-2 immunotherapy in early breast cancer. The germline V gene has CDR1 MGHRA and CDR2 YSYEKL. The CDR3 sequence is 14 residues long. V was shortened by 1 base and J by 0 bases, with 4 bases between the two germline ends. TCRdb's table, derived via immunoSEQ multiplex PCR, lists solely in-frame clones and lacks some. The sample yields approximately 24,000 clones, approximately 90% seen once. The treatment: preoperative locoregional IRX-2 cytokine immunotherapy. The receptor comes from a human donor with breast cancer. The sample here was tumor tissue, taken after IRX-2 immunotherapy. The chain recombines TRBV4-1 with TRBJ1-3; D not resolved. This chain's CDR3 is CASSQGPSGNTIYF. CDR3 bases: TGCGCCAGCAGCCAAGGTCCCTCTGGAAACACCATATATTTT.